One T cell receptor (beta chain) is described in this entry. This record belongs to a study of cytomegalovirus exposure and HLA in healthy donors. The PCR made use of 60 Vbeta and 13 Jbeta primers. Measured with immunoSEQ multiplex PCR; TCRdb has only the in-frame clones, and not every one. The repertoire holds roughly 160,000 clones, with over 70% as singletons. Specimen: PBMCs. The source of this sequence is a woman in her fifties or sixties in good health and CMV-seropositive.

The CDR3 is CATSDAFSVSIYGYTF. CDR3 DNA: TGTGCCACCAGCGATGCTTTCTCAGTTTCCATCTATGGCTACACCTTC. This chain uses TRBV15 with TRBJ1-2; D is undetermined. V lost 5 bases, J lost 4 bases, and 20 bases lay in between. Germline V gene lookup returns CDR1 LNHNV and CDR2 YYDKDF (reference sequence). The CDR3 runs 16 residues.